The entry below gives a single T cell receptor beta chain sequence along with its context. Clones were sequenced by immunoSEQ multiplex PCR, and TCRdb holds only the in-frame ones, with some missing. The repertoire includes 25,000 to 30,000 clones, nearly 90% of them detected once, and approximately 9.9% sits in the top ten. Specified treatment: preoperative locoregional IRX-2 cytokine immunotherapy. This phase Ib study tested locoregional IRX-2 cytokine immunotherapy given before surgery. These data belong to a study of preoperative IRX-2 immunotherapy in early breast cancer. Germline V gene lookup returns CDR1 MNHNY and CDR2 SVGAGI (reference sequence). This CDR3 has 15 amino acids. The V end was cut by 6 bases, the J end by 1 base, with 16 bases between.

This TCR came from a human donor with breast cancer. The specimen was collected from a patient treated with IRX-2 immunotherapy. The rearrangement joins TRBV6-6 to TRBJ2-7, with D perhaps TRBD1 (5 bases). DNA of the CDR3: TGTGCCAGCAGCCCCTCAAGGGGTGGGTCCTACGAGCAGTACTTC. This translates into CASSPSRGGSYEQYF.